This entry lists 31 T cell receptor beta chains sequenced from one sample in a study of cytomegalovirus exposure and HLA in healthy donors. Assay: immunoSEQ multiplex PCR; the TCRdb copy retains only in-frame clones and omits some. The sample lists about 110,000 clones, under 85% seen once, with over 2.5% in the top ten. Specimen: PBMCs. These receptors originate from a woman aged 18-35 years in good health and CMV-seronegative.

This clone came up once. Other DNA sequences in this sample translate to the same CDR3. The chain recombines TRBV5-1 with TRBJ1-6, with D uncertain. Trimming cost V 2 bases and J 10 bases, with 10 bases left between them. Germline V gene lookup returns CDR1 SGHRS and CDR2 YFSETQ. CDR3 size: 13 residues. CDR3 DNA: TGCGCCAGCAGCTTAGCGGGTCGGTCACCCCTCCACTTT. Its protein product is CASSLAGRSPLHF.

The chain links TRBV2 to TRBJ2-3; 7 bases align to TRBD1. Germline V CDR1 and CDR2: SNHLY, FYNNEI. V dropped 7 bases and J dropped 0; count of bases not matched to a gene: 10. The CDR3 length is 16 residues. The DNA of the CDR3 is TGTGCCAGCAAATTGTCACAGGGGTCTAGCACAGATACGCAGTATTTT. Its translation is CASKLSQGSSTDTQYF. Full variable domain (rest looked up from reference TRBV2 and TRBJ2-3): EPEVTQTPSHQVTQMGQEVILRCVPISNHLYFYWYRQILGQKVEFLVSFYNNEISEKSEIFDDQFSVERPDGSNFTLKIRSTKLEDSAMYFCASKLSQGSSTDTQYFGPGTRLTVL.

The CDR3 region has the DNA TGTGCCAGCAGCCATTACACCGGGGAGCTGTTTTTT. It yields the protein CASSHYTGELFF. The rearrangement uses TRBV7-2 and TRBJ2-2; D gene unclear. The CDR3 consists of 12 residues. Germline CDR1 and CDR2: SGHTA and FQGNSA. The V end lost 5 bases, the J end lost 3 bases, and 4 bases lay between the germline ends.

The V call is TRBV7-2, the J call TRBJ2-2; 7 nucleotides agree with TRBD2. There are 17 residues in the CDR3. V lost 8 bases, J lost 0 bases, and 12 bases stayed unmatched. Germline V lookup: CDR1 SGHTA, CDR2 FQGNSA. CDR3 sequence: CASAPGPGLPNTGELFF. DNA for the CDR3: TGTGCCAGCGCACCCGGTCCGGGACTACCGAACACCGGGGAGCTGTTTTTT.

The rearrangement joins TRBV7-8 to TRBJ2-7, with D possibly matching TRBD1 (6 bases). The CDR3 runs to 15 residues. Germline loops: CDR1 SGHVS, CDR2 FQNEAQ. V lost 5 bases and J 2 bases, leaving 16 bases between the germline ends. CDR3 coding DNA: TGTGCCAGCAGCCTGGACAGATGGATGACCTACGAGCAGTACTTC. Translation gives CASSLDRWMTYEQYF.

The chain employs TRBV25-1 and TRBJ1-5; no clear D gene. CDR3 size: 14 residues. Germline loops: CDR1 MGHDK, CDR2 SYGVNS. V lost 3 bases to trimming and J lost 0 bases, with 6 bases between them. CDR3 bases: TGTGCCAGCAGTGACCGGGGTAGCAATCAGCCCCAGCATTTT. Amino acids: CASSDRGSNQPQHF.

The genes are TRBV2 and TRBJ1-1; 7 bases are shared with TRBD1. The CDR3 consists of 15 residues. V shed 3 bases and J 0 bases; nucleotides not matched to a gene: 4. Germline V gives CDR1 SNHLY, CDR2 FYNNEI. CDR3: CASSDQGVLNTEAFF. CDR3 nucleotides: TGTGCCAGCAGTGATCAGGGGGTGCTGAACACTGAAGCTTTCTTT.

In its sample, this clone was seen once. V usage is TRBV6-6 and J usage is TRBJ1-5; 7 bases map to TRBD1. Germline V gives CDR1 MNHNY, CDR2 SVGAGI (reference sequence). The CDR3 length is 15 residues. With 7 bases clipped from V and 3 bases from J, the junction kept 9 bases outside the gene matches. As DNA, the CDR3 is TGTGCCAGCACCGCACAGGGGAGGACCAATCAGCCCCAGCATTTT. It encodes CASTAQGRTNQPQHF.

The rearrangement joins TRBV19 to TRBJ1-3; no reliable D call. CDR1 and CDR2 from the germline V gene are LNHDA and SQIVND (reference sequence). Trimming shortened V by 9 bases and J by 0 bases, and 15 bases separated the two germline ends. The CDR3 totals 15 residues. The CDR3 DNA is TGTGCCAGCTGGGCAGAGGGTCTCTCTGGAAACACCATATATTTT. Amino acids: CASWAEGLSGNTIYF.

The chain employs TRBV10-3 and TRBJ1-1; D gene uncertain. CDR1 and CDR2 (germline): ENHRY, SYGVKD. Trimming stripped 3 bases from V and 5 bases from J, with 13 bases between. The CDR3 has 14 amino acids. Written as DNA, the CDR3 is TGTGCCATCAGTGAATCCGGTACTGGTACTGAAGCTTTCTTT. This codes for CAISESGTGTEAFF.

V usage is TRBV19 and J usage is TRBJ2-7, with 7 bases that match TRBD1. Germline CDR1 LNHDA, CDR2 SQIVND (reference sequence). V was pared by 6 bases and J by 4 bases, with 9 bases of the junction left unmatched. The CDR3 contains 14 residues. The CDR3, as DNA: TGTGCCAGTAGGCCACCGGGACAGACGTACGAGCAGTACTTC. This translates into CASRPPGQTYEQYF.

The V gene is TRBV20-1, the J gene TRBJ1-3; no firm D call. This CDR3 has 11 residues. V lost 5 bases to trimming and J lost 7 bases, with 9 bases between them. Germline V CDR1 and CDR2: DFQATT, SNEGSKA (reference sequence). CDR3 in amino acids: CSAPQRNTIYF. CDR3 coding DNA: TGCAGTGCTCCCCAGAGGAACACCATATATTTT.

The chain is built from TRBV11-2 and TRBJ2-3; TRBD2 matches at 8 bases. Germline trimming cut 5 bases from V and 5 bases from J; bases unmatched to any gene: 15. This CDR3 contains 17 residues. CDR1 and CDR2 (germline): SGHAT, FQNNGV. Here the CDR3 reads CASSHGRGQRGIDTQYF. The DNA for the CDR3 is TGTGCCAGCAGCCATGGGCGGGGTCAGCGGGGGATAGATACGCAGTATTTT.

This chain joins TRBV18 and TRBJ1-6, with TRBD1 matching over 9 bases. Germline V gene sequence: CDR1 KGHSH, CDR2 LQKENI. The CDR3 has 15 residues. V shed 6 bases and J 10 bases; nucleotides not matched to a gene: 10. The CDR3 nucleotides are TGTGCCAGCTCCCCAGACAGGGGGGCCGGATCACCCCTCCACTTT. Amino acid sequence: CASSPDRGAGSPLHF.

This clone has a single count. The chain employs TRBV28 and TRBJ1-2; 7 positions match TRBD1. V dropped 6 bases and J dropped 7; count of bases not matched to a gene: 2. The germline CDR1 and CDR2 sequences are MDHEN and SYDVKM. The CDR3 runs to 11 residues. This CDR3 reads CASRRGLGYTF. In DNA form, the CDR3 reads TGTGCCAGCAGGAGGGGGCTTGGCTACACCTTC.

The genes are TRBV4-2 and TRBJ2-1; perhaps TRBD1 as D (6 bases). The V gene's germline CDR1 is LGHNA and CDR2 YNFKEQ. The CDR3 covers 13 residues. V was trimmed by 4 bases and J by 2 bases, leaving 6 bases between them. CDR3 sequence (DNA): TGTGCCAGCAGCCCAGGGGCCTACAATGAGCAGTTCTTC. Amino acid sequence: CASSPGAYNEQFF.

The chain employs TRBV6-1 and TRBJ2-7, with 9 bases identical to TRBD2. CDR3 length: 16 residues. Trimming took 0 bases from V and 4 from J; bases not matched to a gene: 7. Germline values: CDR1 MNHNS, CDR2 SASEGT. Written as DNA, the CDR3 is TGTGCCAGCAGTGAAGCGTGGCGGGGGGGCCAGTACGAGCAGTACTTC. Translating gives CASSEAWRGGQYEQYF.

This chain links TRBV13 with TRBJ2-5, with 12 bases that match TRBD2. Trimming removed 5 bases from V and 4 bases from J; junction bases left unmatched: 8. CDR1 is PRHDT and CDR2 is FYEKMQ in the germline V gene (reference sequence). The CDR3 loop spans 16 amino acids. CDR3 loop: CASSVLAGGPVETQYF. In DNA, the CDR3 is TGTGCCAGCAGCGTCCTAGCGGGGGGGCCTGTAGAGACCCAGTACTTC. Based on the CDR3 plus reference TRBV13 and TRBJ2-5, the full variable domain is AAGVIQSPRHLIKEKRETATLKCYPIPRHDTVYWYQQGPGQDPQFLISFYEKMQSDKGSIPDRFSAQQFSDYHSELNMSSLELGDSALYFCASSVLAGGPVETQYFGPGTRLLVL.

The rearrangement links TRBV7-3 to TRBJ2-5, with 8 bases fitting TRBD2. The J segment lost 4 bases and the V segment lost 7 bases, leaving 11 bases of the junction unmatched. Germline CDR1 SGHTA, CDR2 FQGTGA. This CDR3 is 15 amino acids long. The CDR3 DNA follows: TGTGCCAGCACCCCCAGCGGGGGAGTAGGAGAGACCCAGTACTTC. The encoded protein is CASTPSGGVGETQYF.

The chain links TRBV29-1 to TRBJ2-3, with 7 bases that match TRBD1. Germline-derived CDR1 and CDR2 are SQVTM and ANQGSEA. The CDR3 is made up of 14 amino acids. V was clipped by 7 bases and J by 5 bases; unmatched bases: 12. DNA for the CDR3: TGCAGCGGCCTCGGACAGGCCGTCGGAGATACGCAGTATTTT. It specifies CSGLGQAVGDTQYF.

V gene TRBV7-3 combines with J gene TRBJ2-3; TRBD2 matches at 10 bases. The J segment lost 0 bases and the V segment lost 7 bases, leaving 16 bases of the junction unmatched. Germline V gene lookup returns CDR1 SGHTA and CDR2 FQGTGA. The CDR3 is made up of 19 amino acids. CDR3 protein: CASTQTPSRTSGSTDTQYF. In DNA, the CDR3 is TGTGCCAGCACCCAAACTCCTTCTCGGACTAGCGGTAGCACAGATACGCAGTATTTT.

This clone was counted between two and nine times. The chain has TRBV2 and TRBJ1-2; D is unresolved. This CDR3 has 12 amino acids. With 8 bases removed from V and 4 bases from J, the gap between germline ends came to 11 bases. Germline V CDR1 and CDR2: SNHLY, FYNNEI. The CDR3 loop is CASREGSYGYTF. CDR3 coding DNA: TGTGCCAGCCGGGAAGGTAGCTATGGCTACACCTTC.

The V call is TRBV25-1, the J call TRBJ2-5; a possible D gene is TRBD2 (6 bases). Trimming shortened V by 1 base and J by 5 bases, and 11 bases separated the two germline ends. In germline, CDR1 is MGHDK, CDR2 SYGVNS. This CDR3 is 14 amino acids long. In nucleotides, the CDR3 is TGTGCCAGCAGTGAATCGGAGGGCTGGGAGACCCAGTACTTC. Its protein is CASSESEGWETQYF.

This chain connects TRBV7-3 to TRBJ2-5, with TRBD2 matching over 12 bases. Unmatched junction bases numbered 8, after V lost 5 bases and J lost 4 bases. There are 16 residues in the CDR3. The germline gives CDR1 SGHTA, CDR2 FQGTGA. The CDR3, as DNA: TGTGCCAGCAGCCTAATGGCTAGCGGGGGGGTAGAGACCCAGTACTTC. This sequence encodes CASSLMASGGVETQYF. The full variable domain, completed using reference TRBV7-3 and TRBJ2-5, is GAGVSQTPSNKVTEKGKYVELRCDPISGHTALYWYRQSLGQGPEFLIYFQGTGAADDSGLPNDRFFAVRPEGSVSTLKIQRTERGDSAVYLCASSLMASGGVETQYFGPGTRLLVL.

The chain employs TRBV9 and TRBJ1-2; no clear D gene. CDR3 length: 13 amino acids. The germline V gene encodes CDR1 SGDLS and CDR2 YYNGEE. V lost 3 bases and J 2 bases, leaving 8 bases between the germline ends. For the CDR3, the DNA is TGTGCCAGCAGCGCCCAACAGAACTATGGCTACACCTTC. This sequence encodes CASSAQQNYGYTF.

This chain links TRBV6-5 with TRBJ2-2; the D gene is possibly TRBD1 (5 bases). The V gene's germline CDR1 is MNHEY and CDR2 SVGAGI. The V end lost 0 bases, the J end lost 2 bases, and 7 bases lay between the germline ends. The CDR3 runs to 15 residues. As DNA, the CDR3 is TGTGCCAGCAGTTACTCACAGGCTAACACCGGGGAGCTGTTTTTT. Its protein product is CASSYSQANTGELFF.

The J gene is TRBJ1-2, the V gene TRBV6-1; no clear D. Germline CDR1 MNHNS, CDR2 SASEGT. This CDR3 comprises 16 residues. Trimming removed 1 base at V and 4 bases at J, with 16 bases between. CDR3 bases: TGTGCCAGCAGTGAAGTATCCCGGGAGCCTGTCTATGGCTACACCTTC. Its protein is CASSEVSREPVYGYTF.

The genes are TRBV27 and TRBJ1-1, with D unclear. This CDR3 has 14 amino acids. V was pared by 2 bases and J by 0 bases, with 7 bases between. Germline lookup yields CDR1 MNHEY and CDR2 SMNVEV (reference sequence). The CDR3 loop reads CASSLGALNTEAFF. Here the CDR3 DNA reads TGTGCCAGCAGTTTAGGAGCCTTGAACACTGAAGCTTTCTTT.

This clone was counted between two and nine times. This chain links TRBV19 with TRBJ2-7; D is possibly TRBD2 (6 bases). The V end was cut by 1 base, the J end by 1 base, with 8 bases between. The CDR3 runs to 14 residues. The germline V gene has CDR1 LNHDA and CDR2 SQIVND (reference sequence). The CDR3 DNA sequence: TGTGCCAGTAGTATAGGGGACTCGTCCTACGAGCAGTACTTC. Translated, it gives CASSIGDSSYEQYF. Variable domain in full (rest from reference TRBV19 and TRBJ2-7): DGGITQSPKYLFRKEGQNVTLSCEQNLNHDAMYWYRQDPGQGLRLIYYSQIVNDFQKGDIAEGYSVSREKKESFPLTVTSAQKNPTAFYLCASSIGDSSYEQYFGPGTRLTVT.

The chain links TRBV7-9 to TRBJ2-2; weak D call: TRBD1 (5 bases). This CDR3 comprises 16 residues. Per germline, CDR1 SEHNR and CDR2 FQNEAQ (reference sequence). Trimming took off 1 base at V and 4 bases at J, with 13 bases between the two ends. In DNA form, the CDR3 reads TGTGCCAGCAGCTTAGTCAGGGTAGACGGCACCGGGGAGCTGTTTTTT. This gives the protein CASSLVRVDGTGELFF.

The chain has TRBV5-5 and TRBJ2-2, with TRBD2 identical over 14 bases. The junction had 4 bases not matched to a gene; V was cut back by 3 bases and J by 6 bases. The CDR3 is 16 amino acids. Per the germline V gene, CDR1 is SGHKS and CDR2 is YYEKEE (reference sequence). This CDR3 reads CASSWGLAGASGELFF. The CDR3 DNA is TGTGCCAGCAGCTGGGGACTAGCGGGGGCCTCCGGGGAGCTGTTTTTT. Using reference TRBV5-5 and TRBJ2-2 for the parts outside the CDR3, the full variable domain is DAGVTQSPTHLIKTRGQQVTLRCSPISGHKSVSWYQQVLGQGPQFIFQYYEKEERGRGNFPDRFSARQFPNYSSELNVNALLLGDSALYLCASSWGLAGASGELFFGEGSRLTVL.